The TCR beta chain described here comes from a study of T-cell reconstitution after alpha-beta-depleted transplantation in children. Molecular barcoding with unique molecular identifiers was used for the TCRbeta library. TCRdb re-analysed the PCR reads in MiXCR, keeping a single row per CDR3 protein. The table has hundreds of thousands of distinct CDR3 sequences, 15% to 20% seen once. A word on this clonotype: Its antigen remains unknown.

The V gene's germline CDR1 is LGHNA and CDR2 YSLEER. The CDR3 length is 14 residues. Losses at the gene ends were 0 bases for V and 9 bases for J; bases not matched to a gene: 3. Study-level points and caveats: Some patients showed high day-60 TCRbeta diversity, which derived from surviving recipient T cells and thymic progenitors. Newly produced T cells mostly provided counts and TCRbeta diversity after one year, as hyperexpanded clones declined. Alpha-beta T cells present about two months after transplant were reported to originate from several hundred expanded graft clones.

The rearrangement uses TRBV4-3 and TRBJ1-5; 9 bases are a match to TRBD1. This sequence originates from a boy under three years old who had a stem cell transplant for Wiskott-Aldrich syndrome, so the T cells may come from the graft donor. Sequences were derived from PBMCs, mostly from graft donor cells, sampled 360 days after TCRalphabeta/CD19-depleted stem cell transplant. CDR3 sequence (DNA): TGCGCCAGCAGCCAAGAACAGGGGGCCCGGCCCCAGCATTTT. Translation gives CASSQEQGARPQHF.